The 18 T cell receptor beta chains given below trace back to one sample, sequenced in a study of identical twins. TCRdb ran MiXCR on the 5' RACE reads and lists one entry per CDR3 protein. The sample carries some 1,600,000 distinct CDR3 sequences, less than 40% recorded once. Material for sequencing was cord blood. These receptors all come from a newborn girl in good health.

The chain links TRBV4-1 to TRBJ1-2; 9 bases are shared with TRBD1. J lost 11 bases, V lost 1 base, and 8 bases had no gene match. This CDR3 is built from 14 residues. The germline V gene encodes CDR1 MGHRA and CDR2 YSYEKL. The CDR3, as DNA: TGCGCCAGCAGCCAAGTGCCACAGGGGGCTTGGTACACCTTC. It is translated as CASSQVPQGAWYTF.

The V and J genes are TRBV29-1 and TRBJ2-1; D tentatively fits TRBD1 or TRBD2 (6 bases each). Germline V gene data show CDR1 as SQVTM and CDR2 as ANQGSEA. This CDR3 comprises 14 residues. V lost 1 base and J lost 5, with 12 bases in between. CDR3: CSVEVAGGHNEQFF. CDR3 bases: TGCAGCGTTGAAGTGGCCGGGGGCCACAATGAGCAGTTCTTC.

The chain has TRBV4-2 and TRBJ2-7, with 8 nucleotides matching TRBD1. This CDR3 has 17 residues. The germline V gene has CDR1 LGHNA and CDR2 YNFKEQ. With V trimmed by 3 bases and J by 0 bases, 10 bases remained unmatched. CDR3 DNA sequence: TGTGCCAGCAGCCATGCGAGGGTAGGGACAGGCTCCTACGAGCAGTACTTC. As protein: CASSHARVGTGSYEQYF.

This clonotype was counted only a few times. This rearrangement joins TRBV5-1 to TRBJ2-7; D might be TRBD1 (5 bases). Germline V lookup: CDR1 SGHRS, CDR2 YFSETQ. V lost 4 bases to trimming and J lost 6 bases, with 17 bases between them. This CDR3 region has 14 residues. The CDR3 sequence: CASSLRGKGFEQYF. Here the CDR3 DNA reads TGCGCCAGCAGCCTGAGAGGAAAGGGGTTCGAGCAGTACTTC.

This clonotype was counted only a few times. The chain has TRBV12-3 or TRBV12-4 and TRBJ2-5; D uncertain. The V end was cut by 2 bases, the J end by 13 bases, with 17 bases between. The CDR3 is made up of 13 amino acids. CDR3 bases: TGTGCCAGCAGTTTATCCCTCTCACGGTTTCGGTACTTC. Its translation: CASSLSLSRFRYF.

This clonotype was seen a handful of times. This rearrangement joins TRBV25-1 to TRBJ2-7, with D possibly being TRBD2 (5 bases). The CDR3 loop spans 13 amino acids. The germline CDR1 and CDR2 sequences are MGHDK and SYGVNS. V was clipped by 5 bases and J by 3 bases, with 11 bases between them. The CDR3 spells CASSSLADYEQYF. The CDR3 DNA reads TGTGCCAGCAGTTCCCTAGCTGACTACGAGCAGTACTTC.

The chain couples TRBV20-1 to TRBJ2-7, with 7 bases lining up with TRBD1. V was pared by 4 bases and J by 4 bases, with 7 bases of the junction left unmatched. This CDR3 is built from 13 residues. Germline V gene sequence: CDR1 DFQATT, CDR2 SNEGSKA (reference sequence). The CDR3 is CSAKSTGEYEQYF. The CDR3 nucleotides are TGCAGTGCTAAAAGTACAGGGGAGTACGAGCAGTACTTC.

The rearrangement links TRBV15 to TRBJ2-7; 7 bases are shared with TRBD1. The V gene's germline CDR1 is LNHNV and CDR2 YYDKDF (reference sequence). V lost 3 bases, J lost 0 bases, and 5 bases stayed unmatched. The CDR3 extends over 15 amino acids. CDR3 loop: CATSSRTGSSYEQYF. As DNA, the CDR3 is TGTGCCACCAGCAGCAGGACAGGTTCCTCCTACGAGCAGTACTTC. The full variable domain, completed using reference TRBV15 and TRBJ2-7, is DAMVIQNPRYQVTQFGKPVTLSCSQTLNHNVMYWYQQKSSQAPKLLFHYYDKDFNNEADTPDNFQSRRPNTSFCFLDIRSPGLGDTAMYLCATSSRTGSSYEQYFGPGTRLTVT.

Notes on this clonotype: One end of the junction is discordant with germline, which a read error may explain. CDR3 nucleotide sequence: TGCGCCAGCAGCTTCCGGACCGAACCCTACGGGCAGTACTTC. It encodes CASSFRTEPYGQYF. The chain carries TRBV5-1 and TRBJ2-7; D is uncertain. This CDR3 region has 14 residues. Germline CDR1 and CDR2: SGHRS and YFSETQ.

Note on this clonotype: Its ends do not fully match the called genes, so a read error is possible. J is TRBJ1-1 and V is TRBV14, with D possibly being TRBD1 (5 bases). Germline CDR1 reads SGHDN; CDR2 reads FVKESK. There are 17 residues in the CDR3. The chain's CDR3 is CVSSQATAGSLNTEAFF. The DNA for the CDR3 is TGTGTCAGCAGCCAGGCGACAGCAGGGTCCTTGAACACTGAAGCTTTCTTT.

This clonotype was seen repeatedly, ten times or more. This chain joins TRBV7-9 and TRBJ2-3; TRBD2 agrees at 10 bases. This CDR3 comprises 16 residues. Germline V gene data show CDR1 as SEHNR and CDR2 as FQNEAQ (reference sequence). With 5 bases clipped from V and 0 bases from J, the junction kept 5 bases outside the gene matches. The CDR3 coding sequence is TGTGCCAGCAGCCCTACTAGCGGGGCTAGCACAGATACGCAGTATTTT. Translation gives CASSPTSGASTDTQYF.

This clonotype was detected only a few times. This rearrangement joins TRBV12-3 or TRBV12-4 to TRBJ2-3; 11 nucleotides match TRBD2. This CDR3 spans 15 amino acids. Trimming took 4 bases from V and 5 from J; bases not matched to a gene: 5. In nucleotides, the CDR3 is TGTGCCAGCAGTTCCTCTAGCGGGAGGCAAGATACGCAGTATTTT. Translation: CASSSSSGRQDTQYF.

CDR3 amino acids: CASSQVGTGHRSSPLHF. The CDR3 DNA reads TGTGCCAGCAGCCAAGTGGGGACAGGGCATCGTAGTTCACCCCTCCACTTT. The V call is TRBV3-1, the J call TRBJ1-6; 9 positions match TRBD1. J lost 9 bases, V lost 1 base, and 10 bases had no gene match. CDR3 length: 17 residues. Germline V gene sequence: CDR1 LGHDT, CDR2 YNNKEL (reference sequence).

This clonotype came up a few times. The rearrangement uses TRBV24-1 and TRBJ2-5; D is unclear. The J call may be faulty, since TRBJ2-7 better matches the DNA end. CDR3 length: 12 residues. CDR1 KGHDR and CDR2 SFDVKD come from the germline V gene. This chain's CDR3 is CATSDAAHEQYF. In DNA, the CDR3 is TGTGCCACCAGTGATGCGGCCCACGAGCAGTACTTC.

This rearrangement joins TRBV20-1 to TRBJ1-1, with 7 positions matching TRBD1. Germline CDR1 reads DFQATT; CDR2 reads SNEGSKA (reference sequence). With V trimmed by 3 bases and J by 10 bases, 14 bases remained unmatched. The CDR3 is 14 amino acids. The DNA for the CDR3 is TGCAGTGCTAGGGATGAACAGGGGCTACGGGGAGCTTTCTTT. As protein: CSARDEQGLRGAFF.

This chain links TRBV4-2 with TRBJ2-3; 8 bases match TRBD2. The CDR3 loop spans 15 amino acids. Germline loops: CDR1 LGHNA, CDR2 YNFKEQ. Losses at the gene ends were 0 bases for V and 4 bases for J; bases not matched to a gene: 3. The CDR3 protein is CASSQDRAGADTQYF. The CDR3 DNA follows: TGTGCCAGCAGCCAAGATAGAGCGGGAGCAGATACGCAGTATTTT.

There are a few counts of this clonotype. This rearrangement joins TRBV25-1 to TRBJ1-5; no reliable D call. In germline, CDR1 is MGHDK, CDR2 SYGVNS. V shed 5 bases and J shed 4 bases, with 9 bases lying between them. The CDR3 has 13 residues. CDR3 region: CASSPQTNQPQHF. The CDR3 region has the DNA TGTGCCAGCAGTCCACAGACTAATCAGCCCCAGCATTTT.

The rearrangement joins TRBV21-1 to TRBJ2-3. TRBV21-1 is deemed a pseudogene. The CDR3 loop spans 16 amino acids. CDR3 region: CASSKALAGGTDTQYF. As DNA, the CDR3 is TGTGCCAGCAGCAAAGCGCTAGCGGGTGGCACAGATACGCAGTATTTT.